The 28 T cell receptor beta chains listed next were all sequenced from one sample in a study of T-cell memory formation after mild COVID-19. TCRdb independently ran MiXCR on the 5' RACE reads; one entry per CDR3 protein. The sample records 190,000 or so distinct CDR3 sequences, about 20% being singletons. Sequencing was performed on PBMCs or a T cell subset sorted from them (not recorded which). The receptors shown here come from an adult woman who had mild COVID-19 (a few samples of this study predate the infection). Cell type and time point are not known.

The CDR3 region is CASSLAGQHNQPQHF. The CDR3 nucleotides read TGCGCCAGCAGCCTGGCGGGACAGCACAATCAGCCCCAGCATTTT. The chain recombines TRBV5-1 with TRBJ1-5; 7 bases are shared with TRBD1. The CDR3 extends over 15 amino acids. V shed 4 bases, J shed 3 bases, and the junction held 7 bases outside the gene matches. Germline CDR1 and CDR2: SGHRS and YFSETQ.

This clonotype was picked up a small number of times. The chain has TRBV7-9 and TRBJ2-7, with D uncertain. CDR3 length equals 14 residues. Germline CDR1 is SEHNR and CDR2 is FQNEAQ (reference sequence). V was pared by 7 bases and J by 4 bases, with 17 bases between. In DNA form, the CDR3 reads TGTGCCAGCACCCCCACCCAGACTCCTTACGAGCAGTACTTC. Translation gives CASTPTQTPYEQYF.

This clonotype has more than one count but fewer than ten. The V and J genes are TRBV20-1 and TRBJ2-2; tentatively, D is TRBD1 or TRBD2 (6 bases each). V was shortened by 3 bases and J by 4 bases, with 9 bases between the two germline ends. The CDR3 spans 13 residues. Germline V gene sequence: CDR1 DFQATT, CDR2 SNEGSKA (reference sequence). The CDR3, as DNA: TGCAGTGCTAGTGAGGGGGGCACCGGGGAGCTGTTTTTT. Translated: CSASEGGTGELFF.

This clonotype was detected a few times. The chain joins TRBV30 to TRBJ2-1; no definite D call. The CDR3 totals 16 residues. Deletions cut 0 bases from V and 3 bases from J, with 15 bases between. Germline V lookup: CDR1 GTSNPN, CDR2 SVGIG (reference sequence). CDR3 sequence: CAWSVSSNPIYNEQFF. The CDR3 DNA follows: TGTGCCTGGAGTGTGTCTTCCAACCCGATCTACAATGAGCAGTTCTTC.

This clonotype has only a few counts. The rearrangement joins TRBV4-1 to TRBJ1-1, with D tentatively TRBD1 (6 bases). In germline, CDR1 is MGHRA, CDR2 YSYEKL. The CDR3 sequence is 15 residues long. V lost 0 bases and J lost 5, with 13 bases in between. CDR3 loop: CASSQDLRGRTEAFF. The CDR3 DNA reads as TGCGCCAGCAGCCAAGATCTCCGGGGGCGGACTGAAGCTTTCTTT.

The J gene is TRBJ1-1, the V gene TRBV20-1; the D gene is possibly TRBD1 (5 bases). Deletions cut 2 bases from V and 3 bases from J, with 19 bases between. The CDR3 length is 16 residues. From germline, CDR1 is DFQATT and CDR2 SNEGSKA (reference sequence). The CDR3 nucleotides are TGCAGTGCTAGAAATGGGAAAACAGGACCTGACACTGAAGCTTTCTTT. Amino acid sequence: CSARNGKTGPDTEAFF.

This clonotype was counted a few times. This CDR3 reads CSARDLAGGIDEQYF. As DNA, the CDR3 is TGCAGTGCTAGAGATCTAGCGGGAGGAATAGACGAGCAGTACTTC. J is TRBJ2-7 and V is TRBV20-1, with 11 bases that match TRBD2. This CDR3 has 15 residues. V dropped 0 bases and J dropped 5; count of bases not matched to a gene: 6. Looked up from germline, CDR1 is DFQATT and CDR2 is SNEGSKA (reference sequence).

As DNA, the CDR3 is TGTGCCAGCAGCCAATTGTTGGGGGACCTTATGAACACTGAAGCTTTCTTT. It encodes CASSQLLGDLMNTEAFF. V usage is TRBV14 and J usage is TRBJ1-1, with D perhaps TRBD1 (5 bases). V lost 2 bases, J lost 0 bases, and 16 bases lay in between. CDR1 is SGHDN, CDR2 FVKESK, per germline. The CDR3 extends over 17 amino acids.

The chain is built from TRBV5-6 and TRBJ1-2; D remains ambiguous. The CDR3 totals 13 residues. Deletions cut 0 bases from V and 5 bases from J, with 8 bases between. From germline, CDR1 is SGHDT and CDR2 YYEEEE. CDR3 region: CASSLEERYGYTF. The DNA for the CDR3 is TGTGCCAGCAGCTTGGAGGAGAGATATGGCTACACCTTC.

The sample holds a few counts of this clonotype. The rearrangement links TRBV5-4 to TRBJ1-1, with D uncertain. The germline CDR1 and CDR2 sequences are SGHNT and YYREEE (reference sequence). The CDR3 sequence is 13 residues long. The V end lost 0 bases, the J end lost 8 bases, and 11 bases lay between the germline ends. The CDR3 DNA follows: TGTGCCAGCAGCTTGGTAGAACAGAGGGAAGCTTTCTTT. Protein: CASSLVEQREAFF.

The rearrangement joins TRBV12-3 or TRBV12-4 to TRBJ1-5; TRBD1 matches at 8 bases. This CDR3 region has 14 residues. With 5 bases clipped from V and 5 bases from J, the junction kept 5 bases outside the gene matches. CDR3 in amino acids: CASSPDRDYQPQHF. CDR3 DNA sequence: TGTGCCAGCAGTCCGGACAGGGACTATCAGCCCCAGCATTTT.

This clonotype has only a few counts. The chain joins TRBV29-1 to TRBJ2-3; D is ambiguous. V dropped 6 bases and J dropped 1 base, with 17 bases sitting between them. Germline CDR1 is SQVTM and CDR2 is ANQGSEA. The CDR3 runs 15 residues. The CDR3 DNA sequence: TGCAGCGTCGGCAAGACGGGCCGGGGCACAGATACGCAGTATTTT. This codes for CSVGKTGRGTDTQYF.

V usage is TRBV4-1 and J usage is TRBJ2-3; 8 nucleotides line up with TRBD1. J gave up 5 bases and V 4 bases, and 8 bases lay outside the gene matches. The CDR3 spans 15 residues. Germline V gene data show CDR1 as MGHRA and CDR2 as YSYEKL. The CDR3: CASSRGQGGRDTQYF. In DNA, the CDR3 is TGCGCCAGCAGCCGAGGACAGGGAGGCAGAGATACGCAGTATTTT.

This clonotype was seen more than once but under ten times. CDR3 amino acids: CASGEGGELFF. The CDR3 DNA follows: TGTGCCAGCGGAGAGGGCGGGGAGCTGTTTTTT. The chain combines TRBV6-5 with TRBJ2-2, with D maybe TRBD2 (5 bases). Germline assignment: CDR1 MNHEY and CDR2 SVGAGI. This CDR3 region has 11 residues. Trimming removed 8 bases at V and 7 bases at J, with 8 bases between.

This clonotype was seen a handful of times. This chain connects TRBV7-3 to TRBJ1-1; no reliable D call. The germline gives CDR1 SGHTA, CDR2 FQGTGA. V gave up 5 bases and J gave up 2 bases, with 12 bases separating them. The CDR3 extends over 14 amino acids. The CDR3 DNA is TGTGCCAGCAGCCCCGGTGGAATTAACACTGAAGCTTTCTTT. Translating it yields CASSPGGINTEAFF.

This clonotype was seen a single time. This rearrangement joins TRBV21-1 to TRBJ1-1; the table's D call, TRBD1, was not checked against the DNA. TRBV21-1 is assigned pseudogene status. This CDR3 spans 16 amino acids. The CDR3 coding sequence is TGTGCCAGCAGCAAAAAGGAGGCAGGGGCGAGGACTGAAGCTTTCTTT. Residues: CASSKKEAGARTEAFF.

The rearrangement links TRBV27 to TRBJ2-7; 12 bases are shared with TRBD1. CDR1 and CDR2 from the germline V gene are MNHEY and SMNVEV (reference sequence). V lost 8 bases, J lost 0 bases, and 2 bases stayed unmatched. The CDR3 contains 14 residues. CDR3 region: CASGTGGSSYEQYF. The DNA of the CDR3 is TGTGCCAGCGGGACAGGGGGCTCCTCCTACGAGCAGTACTTC.

This clonotype was observed a few times. V and J are TRBV19 and TRBJ2-3, with 8 bases that match TRBD1. This CDR3 region has 15 residues. The germline CDR1 and CDR2 sequences are LNHDA and SQIVND (reference sequence). The V segment lost 6 bases and the J segment 0 bases; nucleotides outside the gene matches: 5. The CDR3 sequence: CASSNRGSSTDTQYF. CDR3 bases: TGTGCCAGTAGCAACAGGGGGTCTAGCACAGATACGCAGTATTTT.

This clonotype appeared a few times. This rearrangement joins TRBV7-6 to TRBJ1-3; D may be TRBD1 (5 bases). V was clipped by 0 bases and J by 2 bases, with 5 bases between them. The CDR3 is 14 residues long. Germline V CDR1 and CDR2: SGHVS, FNYEAQ. The CDR3 DNA is TGTGCCAGCAGCTTAGCGGGGGCTGGAAACACCATATATTTT. Translating gives CASSLAGAGNTIYF.

This clonotype was seen a handful of times. This sequence joins TRBV18 and TRBJ2-7, with TRBD2 matching over 7 bases. Germline V lookup: CDR1 KGHSH, CDR2 LQKENI. V was clipped by 3 bases and J by 1 base; unmatched bases: 3. The CDR3 extends over 14 amino acids. The CDR3 here is CASSPGTTSYEQYF. In DNA form, the CDR3 reads TGTGCCAGCTCACCCGGGACTACATCCTACGAGCAGTACTTC.

The V and J genes are TRBV3-1 and TRBJ1-1; 10 bases are shared with TRBD1. CDR3 length: 14 residues. J gave up 5 bases and V 3 bases, and 3 bases lay outside the gene matches. Germline V CDR1 and CDR2: LGHDT, YNNKEL (reference sequence). CDR3: CASSQTGGRTEAFF. DNA for the CDR3: TGTGCCAGCAGCCAGACAGGGGGCAGGACTGAAGCTTTCTTT.

The chain uses TRBV7-3 and TRBJ2-1; 9 bases align to TRBD1. The V segment lost 4 bases and the J segment 8 bases; nucleotides outside the gene matches: 9. This CDR3 comprises 15 residues. CDR1 is SGHTA, CDR2 FQGTGA, per germline. This CDR3 reads CASSSQGQGIHEQFF. In DNA, the CDR3 is TGTGCCAGCAGCTCACAGGGACAGGGAATCCATGAGCAGTTCTTC.

V is TRBV2 and J is TRBJ2-7; no definite D call. Trimming stripped 4 bases from V and 3 bases from J, with 19 bases between. From germline, CDR1 is SNHLY and CDR2 FYNNEI. This CDR3 region has 16 residues. The CDR3 spells CASSGQADRAFYEQYF. As DNA, the CDR3 is TGTGCCAGCAGTGGGCAGGCAGACCGGGCCTTCTACGAGCAGTACTTC. Full variable domain (missing parts from reference TRBV2 and TRBJ2-7): EPEVTQTPSHQVTQMGQEVILRCVPISNHLYFYWYRQILGQKVEFLVSFYNNEISEKSEIFDDQFSVERPDGSNFTLKIRSTKLEDSAMYFCASSGQADRAFYEQYFGPGTRLTVT.

The chain has TRBV25-1 and TRBJ1-4; D remains unclear. Trimming removed 3 bases from V and 8 bases from J, with 13 bases in between. Germline CDR1 is MGHDK and CDR2 is SYGVNS. This CDR3 has 14 residues. This chain's CDR3 is CASSDSDQAEKLFF. The CDR3 DNA reads TGTGCCAGCAGTGACTCCGATCAGGCGGAAAAACTGTTTTTT.

This sequence joins TRBV4-2 and TRBJ2-3, with TRBD2 identical over 12 bases. The V and J ends lost 1 base and 14 bases, in that order; junction bases with no gene match: 16. The CDR3 extends over 17 amino acids. Germline CDR1 reads LGHNA; CDR2 reads YNFKEQ. CDR3 protein: CASSQAGVTSGRSPPYF. The CDR3 nucleotides are TGTGCCAGCAGCCAAGCTGGGGTGACTAGCGGGAGATCCCCGCCGTATTTT.

This clonotype was observed a handful of times. V usage is TRBV7-7 and J usage is TRBJ2-2; TRBD2 might be the D (6 bases). The germline V and J ends were trimmed by 5 bases and 4 bases, with 14 bases remaining between them. The CDR3 is 15 amino acids. The V gene's germline CDR1 is SSHAT and CDR2 FNYEAQ (reference sequence). The CDR3 is CASSPWVGGTGELFF. The CDR3 DNA sequence: TGTGCCAGCAGCCCGTGGGTGGGGGGCACCGGGGAGCTGTTTTTT.

This clonotype was seen a handful of times. CDR3 nucleotide sequence: TGTGCCAGCAGCGTAAGTAGCGCCTACGAGCAGTACTTC. It specifies CASSVSSAYEQYF. The genes are TRBV9 and TRBJ2-7; tentative D call: TRBD2 (5 bases). Germline V gene data show CDR1 as SGDLS and CDR2 as YYNGEE. The V end lost 1 base, the J end lost 2 bases, and 7 bases lay between the germline ends. The CDR3 consists of 13 residues.

In the case of this clonotype: A much larger clone lies a single base off, so this may be a read error. The CDR3 region has the DNA TGCAGTGCCCGAACGTGGGCGGGTCAGGTGAATACGCAGTATTTT. Translation gives CSARTWAGQVNTQYF. The V gene is TRBV20-1, the J gene TRBJ2-3; D may be TRBD2 (5 bases). Germline V gene data show CDR1 as DFQATT and CDR2 as SNEGSKA (reference sequence). This CDR3 spans 15 amino acids. Trimming pared 6 bases from V and 7 bases from J, leaving 23 bases between.